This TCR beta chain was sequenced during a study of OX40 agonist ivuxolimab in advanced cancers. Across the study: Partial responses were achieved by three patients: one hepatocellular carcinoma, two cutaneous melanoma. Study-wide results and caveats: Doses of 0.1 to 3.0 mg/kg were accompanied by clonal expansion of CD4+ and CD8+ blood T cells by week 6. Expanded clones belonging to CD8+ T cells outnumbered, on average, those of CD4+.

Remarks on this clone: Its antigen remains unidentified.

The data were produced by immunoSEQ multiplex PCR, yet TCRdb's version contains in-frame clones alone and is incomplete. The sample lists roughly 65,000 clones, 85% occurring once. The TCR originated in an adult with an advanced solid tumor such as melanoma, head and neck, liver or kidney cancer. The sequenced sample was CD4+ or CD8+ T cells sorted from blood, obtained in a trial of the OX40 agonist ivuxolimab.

The CDR3 protein is CASSLEGSSNYGYTF. The DNA of the CDR3 is TGCGCCAGCAGCTTGGAAGGCAGCAGCAACTATGGCTACACCTTC. The chain employs TRBV5-1 and TRBJ1-2; no clear D. CDR1 and CDR2 from the germline V gene are SGHRS and YFSETQ. The CDR3 sequence is 15 residues long. Trimming removed 0 bases from V and 2 bases from J, with 11 bases in between.